Shown below are 10 T cell receptor beta chains from a single sample sequenced in a study of preoperative IRX-2 immunotherapy in early breast cancer. TCRdb keeps only in-frame clones here, not all; method: immunoSEQ multiplex PCR. The profile shows 30,000 or so clones, over 80% of them singletons. Treatment indicated: preoperative locoregional IRX-2 cytokine immunotherapy. The material was lymph node tissue, obtained from a patient treated with IRX-2 immunotherapy. The receptors shown here come from a human donor with breast cancer.

This clone is a singleton in its sample. This rearrangement joins TRBV5-1 to TRBJ1-2, with 7 bases fitting TRBD1. V lost 2 bases and J lost 6; bases outside the gene matches: 7. The CDR3 spans 14 residues. The germline V gene has CDR1 SGHRS and CDR2 YFSETQ. The CDR3 spells CASSFRDSGNGYTF. The CDR3 DNA is TGCGCCAGCAGCTTCAGGGACAGCGGAAATGGCTACACCTTC.

The gene calls are TRBV5-1 and TRBJ2-7; D gene uncertain. The germline CDR1 and CDR2 sequences are SGHRS and YFSETQ. Trimming left V 0 bases short and J 2 bases short, with 9 bases between. The CDR3 sequence is 14 residues long. In DNA form, the CDR3 reads TGCGCCAGCAGCTTGGAAAGGACCACCTACGAGCAGTACTTC. Its translation: CASSLERTTYEQYF. The full variable domain, rest sourced from reference TRBV5-1 and TRBJ2-7, is KAGVTQTPRYLIKTRGQQVTLSCSPISGHRSVSWYQQTPGQGLQFLFEYFSETQRNKGNFPGRFSGRQFSNSRSEMNVSTLELGDSALYLCASSLERTTYEQYFGPGTRLTVT.

V gene TRBV6-9 combines with J gene TRBJ1-4; tentative D call: TRBD1 (5 bases). This CDR3 is 15 amino acids long. The germline gives CDR1 MNHGY, CDR2 SVAAGI. With 3 bases removed from V and 2 bases from J, the gap between germline ends came to 10 bases. The CDR3 loop reads CASSYLGRTNEKLFF. Here the CDR3 DNA reads TGTGCCAGCAGTTACCTGGGACGGACTAATGAAAAACTGTTTTTT.

The chain recombines TRBV11-1 with TRBJ2-1, with D possibly being TRBD2 (5 bases). CDR1 is SGHAT, CDR2 FQDESV, per germline (reference sequence). This CDR3 region has 15 residues. V was shortened by 1 base and J by 2 bases, with 9 bases between the two germline ends. The CDR3 protein is CASSLVGGPYNEQFF. The CDR3 nucleotides are TGTGCCAGCAGCTTAGTGGGCGGGCCCTACAATGAGCAGTTCTTC.

This chain uses TRBV19 with TRBJ2-1; 10 bases are a match to TRBD1. The CDR3 is 14 residues long. The germline CDR1 and CDR2 sequences are LNHDA and SQIVND (reference sequence). The CDR3 spells CASARDRGSDEQFF. CDR3 coding DNA: TGTGCATCTGCCCGGGACAGGGGTTCGGATGAGCAGTTCTTC.

The J gene is TRBJ1-6, the V gene TRBV11-3; tentative D call: TRBD1 (5 bases). V lost 5 bases and J 6 bases, leaving 17 bases between the germline ends. The CDR3 length is 16 residues. The germline V gene has CDR1 SGHNT and CDR2 YENEEA. DNA for the CDR3: TGTGCCAGCAGCGGATATGGGGAAGGGGCTAATTCACCCCTCCACTTT. Encoded protein: CASSGYGEGANSPLHF.

This chain uses TRBV28 with TRBJ2-5; 11 bases line up with TRBD2. Per germline, CDR1 MDHEN and CDR2 SYDVKM. The CDR3 runs to 15 residues. J gave up 5 bases and V 4 bases, and 6 bases lay outside the gene matches. CDR3 bases: TGTGCCAGCAGTTCTTTAGCGGGGGGGTCGGAGACCCAGTACTTC. Amino acids: CASSSLAGGSETQYF.

CDR3 sequence reads: CASSIESGNTGELFF. The CDR3 bases are TGTGCCAGTAGTATAGAGTCGGGAAACACCGGGGAGCTGTTTTTT. The chain employs TRBV19 and TRBJ2-2, with D possibly TRBD2 on 5 matching bases. From germline, CDR1 is LNHDA and CDR2 SQIVND (reference sequence). V was clipped by 0 bases and J by 2 bases, with 7 bases between them. This CDR3 comprises 15 residues.

V gene TRBV10-2 combines with J gene TRBJ2-5, with D maybe TRBD2 (7 bases). The CDR3 extends over 16 amino acids. V lost 8 bases and J 4 bases, leaving 23 bases between the germline ends. Germline CDR1 reads WSHSY; CDR2 reads SAAADI. Here the CDR3 DNA reads TGCGCCAGCGGGCAGTTGACGGGGGGCGGAGGAGAGACCCAGTACTTC. Its translation: CASGQLTGGGGETQYF.

The chain is built from TRBV14 and TRBJ2-3; 9 bases match TRBD2. V lost 1 base and J lost 1; bases outside the gene matches: 12. In germline, CDR1 is SGHDN, CDR2 FVKESK. This CDR3 spans 19 amino acids. The CDR3, as DNA: TGTGCCAGCAGCCAAGCTAATAGCGGGGGACCCCGGGGCACAGATACGCAGTATTTT. The encoded protein is CASSQANSGGPRGTDTQYF.